This TCR beta chain was recorded in a study of blood T cell repertoires in COVID-19. The wider study: Whether acute or convalescent, the COVID-19 samples came from the United States, Italy and Spain. In each case, the material was cDNA or gDNA derived from T cells, B-cell-depleted T cells, or PBMCs.

Germline CDR1 and CDR2: MNHEY and SMNVEV (reference sequence). V lost 5 bases to trimming and J lost 11 bases, with 21 bases between them. The CDR3 totals 14 residues. In the original analysis: By means of reference gene primer amplification, nucleated cell counts were estimated. TCRdb's table, derived via immunoSEQ multiplex PCR, lists solely in-frame clones and lacks some. The V and J calls and clone size were taken over from that table, and D and trimming were inferred from the DNA. The sample shows 140,000 or so clones, 80% to 90% of them seen only once. This chain joins TRBV27 and TRBJ1-2, with D tentatively TRBD1 (6 bases). This TCR was recovered from a woman aged 55-69 years with active COVID-19. Sequencing was performed on peripheral blood. CDR3 sequence (DNA): TGTGCCAGCAGTGCTGACAGGCGCTCTCCTTCTTACACCTTC. Translating it yields CASSADRRSPSYTF.